Below are 24 T cell receptor beta chains sequenced from a single sample in a study of blood T cell repertoires in COVID-19. Sequenced by immunoSEQ multiplex PCR; TCRdb stores in-frame clones only, minus some. Here the sample spans 95,000 to 120,000 clones, around 81% being singletons. Sequenced sample: peripheral blood. The receptors stem from an older woman with acute or convalescent COVID-19.

This clone appeared once. CDR3 coding DNA: TGTGCCAGCACTCAGGGGGCAAGCAGTGGAAACACCATATATTTT. Translating gives CASTQGASSGNTIYF. V and J are TRBV28 and TRBJ1-3; 8 bases match TRBD1. The CDR3 runs to 15 residues. Germline lookup yields CDR1 MDHEN and CDR2 SYDVKM. After removal of 7 bases from V and 3 bases from J, the junction contained 8 bases not matched to a gene.

V gene TRBV7-8 combines with J gene TRBJ1-3; 12 bases map to TRBD1. The V segment lost 3 bases and the J segment 4 bases; nucleotides outside the gene matches: 10. The germline V gene has CDR1 SGHVS and CDR2 FQNEAQ. The CDR3 length is 18 residues. DNA of the CDR3: TGTGCCAGCAGCTTGGCGCCGGGACAGGGGGCGAAAGGAAACACCATATATTTT. This encodes CASSLAPGQGAKGNTIYF.

The rearrangement links TRBV4-1 to TRBJ2-2; weak D call: TRBD1 (5 bases). Germline V gene sequence: CDR1 MGHRA, CDR2 YSYEKL. V dropped 4 bases and J dropped 3 bases, with 12 bases sitting between them. The CDR3 has 15 amino acids. CDR3 DNA sequence: TGCGCCAGCAGCCCCTTGGGGCTACACACCGGGGAGCTGTTTTTT. Amino acid sequence: CASSPLGLHTGELFF.

This clone appeared a few times. The chain joins TRBV5-6 to TRBJ2-7, with 7 bases aligning to TRBD1. The V segment lost 5 bases and the J segment 2 bases; nucleotides outside the gene matches: 10. CDR3 length: 15 residues. The germline V gene encodes CDR1 SGHDT and CDR2 YYEEEE. The CDR3 region is CASSPGTVITYEQYV. The CDR3 DNA reads as TGTGCCAGCAGTCCAGGGACAGTGATAACCTACGAGCAGTACGTC.

The chain employs TRBV5-4 and TRBJ1-3; the D gene is possibly TRBD1 (6 bases). V gave up 3 bases and J gave up 0 bases, with 10 bases separating them. From germline, CDR1 is SGHNT and CDR2 YYREEE (reference sequence). The CDR3 covers 15 residues. This CDR3 reads CASSSQGSSGNTIYF. The CDR3 DNA is TGTGCCAGCAGCTCACAGGGTTCCTCTGGAAACACCATATATTTT. Based on the CDR3 plus reference TRBV5-4 and TRBJ1-3, the full variable domain is ETGVTQSPTHLIKTRGQQVTLRCSSQSGHNTVSWYQQALGQGPQFIFQYYREEENGRGNFPPRFSGLQFPNYSSELNVNALELDDSALYLCASSSQGSSGNTIYFGEGSWLTVV.

In its sample, this clone was seen a few times. The DNA of the CDR3 is TGCGCCAGCAGCTGGGACAGGGTAATGGAGTCACCCCTCCACTTT. This translates into CASSWDRVMESPLHF. The J gene is TRBJ1-6, the V gene TRBV5-1, with 9 bases aligning to TRBD1. The ends lost 3 bases at V and 10 bases at J; junction bases unmatched: 8. CDR1 and CDR2 from the germline V gene are SGHRS and YFSETQ. CDR3 size: 15 residues. The full variable domain, with the rest looked up from reference TRBV5-1 and TRBJ1-6, is KAGVTQTPRYLIKTRGQQVTLSCSPISGHRSVSWYQQTPGQGLQFLFEYFSETQRNKGNFPGRFSGRQFSNSRSEMNVSTLELGDSALYLCASSWDRVMESPLHFGNGTRLTVT.

Written as DNA, the CDR3 is TGTGCCAGCCGGGGACAGGGAGACGGAGCTTCACCCCTCCACTTT. It is translated as CASRGQGDGASPLHF. The chain joins TRBV7-9 to TRBJ1-6; 9 bases align to TRBD1. V lost 8 bases to trimming and J lost 9 bases; unmatched junction nucleotides: 11. The CDR3 contains 15 residues. Germline assignment: CDR1 SEHNR and CDR2 FQNEAQ (reference sequence).

The chain couples TRBV28 to TRBJ1-2, with a tentative D call TRBD1 (5 bases). Looked up from germline, CDR1 is MDHEN and CDR2 is SYDVKM. V dropped 5 bases and J dropped 6 bases, with 19 bases sitting between them. There are 15 residues in the CDR3. The CDR3 region has the DNA TGTGCCAGCAGTCTGGCCTCCGGGACTCCTCATGGCTACACCTTC. This translates into CASSLASGTPHGYTF.

CDR3 in amino acids: CASSDSASGGRNEQFF. The CDR3 region has the DNA TGTGCCAGCAGTGACTCCGCTAGCGGGGGGCGAAATGAGCAGTTCTTC. The gene calls are TRBV6-4 and TRBJ2-1; 11 nucleotides agree with TRBD2. Germline-derived CDR1 and CDR2 are MRHNA and SNTAGT. This CDR3 has 16 amino acids. Losses at the gene ends were 0 bases for V and 7 bases for J; bases not matched to a gene: 5.

The chain uses TRBV10-2 and TRBJ1-5, with 7 bases that match TRBD1. CDR1 and CDR2 from the germline V gene are WSHSY and SAAADI. Germline trimming cut 6 bases from V and 3 bases from J; bases unmatched to any gene: 5. The CDR3 is 14 amino acids. Here the CDR3 reads CASRSGTVNQPQHF. CDR3 DNA sequence: TGCGCCAGCAGATCCGGGACAGTCAATCAGCCCCAGCATTTT.

The chain's CDR3 is CASSSENWGSGELFF. The CDR3 region has the DNA TGTGCCAGCAGCTCCGAAAACTGGGGCTCCGGGGAGCTGTTTTTT. The rearrangement links TRBV7-9 to TRBJ2-2; weak D call: TRBD1 (5 bases). The V gene's germline CDR1 is SEHNR and CDR2 FQNEAQ (reference sequence). The CDR3 consists of 15 residues. Trimming stripped 4 bases from V and 6 bases from J, with 15 bases between.

This chain links TRBV28 with TRBJ2-3; D is perhaps TRBD2 (5 bases). Germline CDR1 and CDR2: MDHEN and SYDVKM. The CDR3 has 15 amino acids. V was clipped by 5 bases and J by 4 bases, with 16 bases between them. CDR3 DNA: TGTGCCAGCAGTCCCCCCAGAGGGTTATCAGATACGCAGTATTTT. As protein: CASSPPRGLSDTQYF. The full variable domain, rest sourced from reference TRBV28 and TRBJ2-3, is DVKVTQSSRYLVKRTGEKVFLECVQDMDHENMFWYRQDPGLGLRLIYFSYDVKMKEKGDIPEGYSVSREKKERFSLILESASTNQTSMYLCASSPPRGLSDTQYFGPGTRLTVL.

The CDR3: CASSLGREDEQYF. The CDR3 nucleotides are TGTGCCAGCAGCTTGGGTCGGGAGGACGAGCAGTACTTC. The chain is built from TRBV5-6 and TRBJ2-7; 7 bases line up with TRBD2. The germline gives CDR1 SGHDT, CDR2 YYEEEE. The CDR3 has 13 amino acids. Trimming at V came to 0 bases and at J to 5 bases, leaving 2 bases not matched to a gene.

The chain has TRBV2 and TRBJ1-4; the D gene is possibly TRBD1 (6 bases). From germline, CDR1 is SNHLY and CDR2 FYNNEI. Trimming took 3 bases from V and 6 from J, leaving 14 bases between them. The CDR3 extends over 15 amino acids. The chain's CDR3 is CASSEGQWADEKLFF. The CDR3 coding sequence is TGTGCCAGCAGTGAGGGACAATGGGCTGATGAAAAACTGTTTTTT.

The chain couples TRBV24-1 to TRBJ2-2, with 7 bases aligning to TRBD2. The CDR3 consists of 14 residues. The junction had 0 bases not matched to a gene; V was cut back by 1 base and J by 5 bases. CDR1 KGHDR and CDR2 SFDVKD come from the germline V gene. For the CDR3, the DNA is TGTGCCACCAGTGATTTCGGGGGGACCGGGGAGCTGTTTTTT. It is translated as CATSDFGGTGELFF.

The V and J genes are TRBV4-1 and TRBJ2-7, with 9 bases lining up with TRBD2. V lost 2 bases, J lost 0 bases, and 11 bases stayed unmatched. The CDR3 is 18 residues long. Germline loops: CDR1 MGHRA, CDR2 YSYEKL. This CDR3 is CASSQRPGASGASYEQYF. In nucleotides, the CDR3 is TGCGCCAGCAGCCAAAGGCCCGGGGCTAGCGGGGCCTCCTACGAGCAGTACTTC.

The sample holds one count of this clone. V usage is TRBV2 and J usage is TRBJ2-3; a weak D match, TRBD2 (5 bases). This CDR3 comprises 15 residues. V dropped 6 bases and J dropped 6 bases, with 19 bases sitting between them. Germline CDR1 reads SNHLY; CDR2 reads FYNNEI. The CDR3: CASRLRDHRWDTQYF. In nucleotides, the CDR3 is TGTGCCAGCAGACTCCGGGATCATCGATGGGATACGCAGTATTTT. Full variable domain (missing parts from reference TRBV2 and TRBJ2-3): EPEVTQTPSHQVTQMGQEVILRCVPISNHLYFYWYRQILGQKVEFLVSFYNNEISEKSEIFDDQFSVERPDGSNFTLKIRSTKLEDSAMYFCASRLRDHRWDTQYFGPGTRLTVL.

This chain links TRBV28 with TRBJ1-1; maybe TRBD1 (6 bases). CDR1 MDHEN and CDR2 SYDVKM come from the germline V gene. The CDR3 loop spans 14 amino acids. V shed 9 bases and J shed 3 bases, with 17 bases lying between them. CDR3 nucleotide sequence: TGTGCCAGTCTCACGGGGGGCCGGTACACTGAAGCTTTCTTT. Its protein product is CASLTGGRYTEAFF.

The rearrangement links TRBV15 to TRBJ1-3; 10 bases map to TRBD1. V gave up 6 bases and J gave up 4 bases; unmatched junction bases: 6. This CDR3 has 15 amino acids. The germline V gene encodes CDR1 LNHNV and CDR2 YYDKDF (reference sequence). This chain's CDR3 is CATRPGQGLGNTIYF. The CDR3, as DNA: TGTGCCACCAGGCCGGGACAGGGGCTAGGAAACACCATATATTTT. Looking up the rest from reference TRBV15 and TRBJ1-3 gives the full variable domain: DAMVIQNPRYQVTQFGKPVTLSCSQTLNHNVMYWYQQKSSQAPKLLFHYYDKDFNNEADTPDNFQSRRPNTSFCFLDIRSPGLGDTAMYLCATRPGQGLGNTIYFGEGSWLTVV.

This clone was seen just once. J is TRBJ2-2 and V is TRBV29-1; D might be TRBD1 (5 bases). In germline, CDR1 is SQVTM, CDR2 ANQGSEA. This CDR3 is built from 11 residues. V dropped 7 bases and J dropped 4 bases, with 7 bases sitting between them. The CDR3 DNA follows: TGCAGCGCCAGGGTCACCGGGGAGCTGTTTTTT. Protein product: CSARVTGELFF.

V usage is TRBV2 and J usage is TRBJ2-1, with 7 bases lining up with TRBD1. The CDR3 covers 14 residues. The germline V gene has CDR1 SNHLY and CDR2 FYNNEI. V gave up 8 bases and J gave up 5 bases; unmatched junction bases: 9. The CDR3 here is CASVDRALNNEQFF. CDR3 nucleotide sequence: TGTGCCAGCGTAGACAGGGCCCTGAACAATGAGCAGTTCTTC.

The J gene is TRBJ2-1, the V gene TRBV5-1, with 11 bases fitting TRBD2. Germline loops: CDR1 SGHRS, CDR2 YFSETQ. Unmatched junction bases numbered 4, after V lost 4 bases and J lost 4 bases. The CDR3 runs 15 residues. CDR3 in amino acids: CASSLTSGAYNEQFF. CDR3 nucleotide sequence: TGCGCCAGCAGCCTGACTAGCGGGGCATACAATGAGCAGTTCTTC.

This chain connects TRBV11-1 to TRBJ2-7; TRBD2 matches 10 bases. Germline-derived CDR1 and CDR2 are SGHAT and FQDESV (reference sequence). The CDR3 runs to 15 residues. Losses at the gene ends were 4 bases for V and 1 base for J; bases not matched to a gene: 4. The CDR3 sequence is CASSSGTSVSYEQYF. CDR3 DNA sequence: TGTGCCAGCAGCTCCGGGACTAGCGTTTCCTACGAGCAGTACTTC.

With regard to this clone: The same CDR3 also results from other DNA sequences found in this sample. V and J are TRBV10-3 and TRBJ1-1; 7 bases fit TRBD1. The V segment lost 6 bases and the J segment 1 base; nucleotides outside the gene matches: 5. The CDR3 length is 14 residues. Looked up from germline, CDR1 is ENHRY and CDR2 is SYGVKD. The CDR3, as DNA: TGTGCCATCAGGTCCGGGACAGAGAACACTGAAGCTTTCTTT. Translating it yields CAIRSGTENTEAFF.